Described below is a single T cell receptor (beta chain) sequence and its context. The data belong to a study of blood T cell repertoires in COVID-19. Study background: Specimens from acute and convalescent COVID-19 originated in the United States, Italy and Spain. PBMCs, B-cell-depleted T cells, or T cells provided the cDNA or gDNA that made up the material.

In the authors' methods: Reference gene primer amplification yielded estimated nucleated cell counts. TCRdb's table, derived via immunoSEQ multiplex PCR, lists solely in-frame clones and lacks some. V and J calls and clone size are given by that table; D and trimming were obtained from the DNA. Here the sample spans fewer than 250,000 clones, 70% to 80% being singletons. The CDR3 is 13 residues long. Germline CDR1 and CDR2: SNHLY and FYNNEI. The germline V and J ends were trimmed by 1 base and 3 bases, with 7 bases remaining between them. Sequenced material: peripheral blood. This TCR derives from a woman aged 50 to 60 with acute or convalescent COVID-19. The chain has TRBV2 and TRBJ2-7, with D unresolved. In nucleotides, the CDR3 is TGTGCCAGCAGTGAAGACCACAGCTACGAGCAGTACTTC. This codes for CASSEDHSYEQYF.